These T cell receptor beta chains were read from a single sample in a study of early T cells in non-severe SARS-CoV-2 infection. A single record per CDR3 protein comes from TCRdb applying MiXCR to the 5' RACE reads. Of around 82,000 distinct CDR3 sequences in the sample, more than 10% are singletons; the top ten hold around 3.6%. The source material was whole blood. These receptor sequences come from an adult who was a healthcare worker with PCR-confirmed SARS-CoV-2 infection or an uninfected control (not recorded which). Each CDR3 is given with its conserved first and last residue. D genes are given only for firm matches. Rows give clone size only sometimes, using once, few, many, or a class for an expanded clone.

j_gene,abundance,d_gene,v_gene,CDR3nt,CDR3aa
TRBJ1-2,few,.,TRBV12-3/TRBV12-4,TGTGCCAGCAGTTTAGGCCAGTACGGTGGCTACACCTTC,CASSLGQYGGYTF
TRBJ2-5,many,.,TRBV10-1,TGCGCCAGCAGTGACAGGGACCCTCGACAAGAGACCCAGTACTTC,CASSDRDPRQETQYF
TRBJ1-5,many,.,TRBV4-2,TGTGCCAGCAGCCAATTGGGGGAGCCCCAGCATTTT,CASSQLGEPQHF
TRBJ2-3,.,.,TRBV2,TGTGCCAGCAGGAGCTTGAGCACAGATACGCAGTATTTT,CASRSLSTDTQYF
TRBJ2-3,many,.,TRBV7-7,TGTGCCAGCAGCAAAGAGGTTTGGCGGAGCACAGATACGCAGTATTTT,CASSKEVWRSTDTQYF
TRBJ2-3,few,TRBD2,TRBV2,TGTGCCAGCAGTTGGACTAGCGGGGGGCCTAGCACAGATACGCAGTATTTT,CASSWTSGGPSTDTQYF
TRBJ1-2,.,.,TRBV18,TGTGCCAGCTCACCACCGCCCTTGAATGGCTACACCTTC,CASSPPPLNGYTF
TRBJ2-4,few,.,TRBV12-3/TRBV12-4,TGTGCCAGCAGACTACAGGGAACCAAAAACATTCAGTACTTC,CASRLQGTKNIQYF
TRBJ2-3,few,.,TRBV5-4,TGTGCCAGCAGCGGACAGACAGATACGCAGTATTTT,CASSGQTDTQYF
TRBJ2-5,few,TRBD2,TRBV20-1,TGCAGTAACCAAGCGGGAGCCCCCGAGACCCAGTACTTC,CSNQAGAPETQYF
TRBJ2-7,many,TRBD2,TRBV20-1,TGCAGTGCAGACCCTCGAAGGAGCGGGAGGAACGAGCAGTACTTC,CSADPRRSGRNEQYF
TRBJ2-7,.,TRBD1,TRBV29-1,TGCAGCGGAGGGACAGGACGGTACGAGCAGTACTTC,CSGGTGRYEQYF
TRBJ2-1,.,.,TRBV19,TGTGCCAGTAGCCCATTAAGGGGGCGGGGCAATGAGCAGTTCTTC,CASSPLRGRGNEQFF
TRBJ1-4,few,.,TRBV7-8,TGTGCCAGCAGAACAGGCCTTGCAACTAATGAAAAACTGTTTTTT,CASRTGLATNEKLFF
TRBJ2-6,few,.,TRBV7-9,TGTGCCAGCAGCCTTGGAATGTCTGGGGCCAACGTCCTGACTTTC,CASSLGMSGANVLTF
TRBJ2-1,.,.,TRBV28,TGTGCCAGCAGCCTAAGGCAGGGTGAGCAGTTCTTC,CASSLRQGEQFF
TRBJ1-5,.,.,TRBV19,TGTGCCAGTAGTATACAGGGAGGGGGAAGGCAGCCCCAGCATTTT,CASSIQGGGRQPQHF
TRBJ2-3,many,TRBD2,TRBV20-1,TGCAGTGCAAGACTAGCGGGAGTAACAGATACGCAGTATTTT,CSARLAGVTDTQYF
TRBJ1-1,few,.,TRBV29-1,TGCAGCGCGCGACCAGCCAACACTGAAGCTTTCTTT,CSARPANTEAFF
TRBJ2-7,.,TRBD2,TRBV7-9,TGTGCCAGCAGCGACGGACTAGCGGACGAGCAGTACTTC,CASSDGLADEQYF
TRBJ2-1,many,TRBD1,TRBV7-8,TGTGCCAGCAGCTTACTGAGACAGGGGTATGAGCAGTTCTTC,CASSLLRQGYEQFF
TRBJ2-6,many,TRBD2,TRBV10-2,TGCGCCAGCAGTGAGTCCTCCGCGGGAGCTGGGGCCAACGTCCTGACTTTC,CASSESSAGAGANVLTF
TRBJ2-2,few,.,TRBV19,TGTGCCAGTAGTACAGGGTTAGGGAACACCGGGGAGCTGTTTTTT,CASSTGLGNTGELFF
TRBJ1-5,few,TRBD1,TRBV5-1,TGCGCCAGCAGTGCCGACAGGGCGTCGCAGCCCCAGCATTTT,CASSADRASQPQHF
TRBJ1-2,.,.,TRBV3-1,TGTGCCAGCAGCCAAGACCCGTTAGGAAGGTATGGCTACACCTTC,CASSQDPLGRYGYTF
TRBJ2-7,.,.,TRBV6-5,TGTGCCAGCAGTCCCCTCGGGGAGATAGTGTCCTACGAGCAGTACTTC,CASSPLGEIVSYEQYF
TRBJ2-3,.,TRBD2,TRBV20-1,TGCAGTGCTAGAGATCCCGGGACTAGAATAGATACGCAGTATTTT,CSARDPGTRIDTQYF
TRBJ2-5,few,.,TRBV2,TGTGCCAGCAGACAAGAGGTGGGGGAGACCCAGTACTTC,CASRQEVGETQYF
TRBJ1-5,few,.,TRBV5-4,TGTGCCAGCAGCTTGGATCAGAGCAATCAGCCCCAGCATTTT,CASSLDQSNQPQHF
TRBJ2-7,few,.,TRBV5-6,TGTGCCAGCAGCTTGATCTGGGGCCCCGCCTCCTACGAGCAGTACTTC,CASSLIWGPASYEQYF
TRBJ2-5,.,.,TRBV7-2,TGTGCCAGCAGCGCTCAAGGGACAACCGAGACCCAGTACTTC,CASSAQGTTETQYF
TRBJ1-5,few,.,TRBV19,TGTGCCAGCAGCCCGACCCCTGGAAGCAATCAGCCCCAGCATTTT,CASSPTPGSNQPQHF
TRBJ2-7,once,.,TRBV7-9,TGTGCCAGCAGCTTAGGCCAGGGGCTGCCTGGGCAGTACTTC,CASSLGQGLPGQYF
TRBJ2-2,many,TRBD2,TRBV7-9,TGTGCCAGCAGCTTAGGACTAGCGGCCGGGGAGCTGTTTTTT,CASSLGLAAGELFF
TRBJ2-2,many,.,TRBV11-2,TGTGCCAGCAGCTTGGGTAACAGGGAGCTGTTTTTT,CASSLGNRELFF
TRBJ2-1,.,TRBD2,TRBV27,TGTGCCAGCAGTCTCAGCGGGAGTTATGGGGAAGAGCAGTTCTTC,CASSLSGSYGEEQFF
TRBJ2-3,few,.,TRBV9,TGTGCCAGCAGCTTAGACGGAGCTCCGCTCACAGATACGCAGTATTTT,CASSLDGAPLTDTQYF
TRBJ2-1,few,TRBD2,TRBV9,TGTGCCAGCAGCTCCGGACTAGCGGGATTCGCCTACAATGAGCAGTTCTTC,CASSSGLAGFAYNEQFF
TRBJ1-5,.,TRBD1,TRBV19,TGTGCCAGTAGTCCTACGGACAGGGGGCTCTATCAGCCCCAGCATTTT,CASSPTDRGLYQPQHF
TRBJ1-6,.,.,TRBV20-1,TGCAGTGCTAGAGATCACGAGGATTCACCCCTCCACTTT,CSARDHEDSPLHF
TRBJ1-1,.,TRBD1,TRBV7-3,TGTGCCAGCAGTTCGGACAGGGCAGTTAAGGCTTTCTTT,CASSSDRAVKAFF
TRBJ2-1,.,TRBD2,TRBV15,TGTGCCACCAGCAGAGATTGGGCTAGCGGGAGGGGTGAGCAGTTCTTC,CATSRDWASGRGEQFF
TRBJ1-4,.,.,TRBV29-1,TGCAGCGTCCGGGCGGGGTTAGACGAAAAACTGTTTTTT,CSVRAGLDEKLFF
TRBJ2-7,many,.,TRBV6-6,TGTGCCAGCAGTTACTCAGGCGGTTACTCCTACGAGCAGTACTTC,CASSYSGGYSYEQYF
TRBJ1-5,few,.,TRBV15,TGTGCCACCAGCAGAGACTTAACTAGCAATCAGCCCCAGCATTTT,CATSRDLTSNQPQHF
TRBJ1-2,.,.,TRBV6-1,TGTGCCAGCAGTGAACAGCCACAGGGAGTCTATGGCTACACCTTC,CASSEQPQGVYGYTF
TRBJ1-1,.,.,TRBV5-1,TGCGCCAGCAGCTTCACTTCCGGGACAAAGAACACTGAAGCTTTCTTT,CASSFTSGTKNTEAFF
TRBJ2-1,.,.,TRBV20-1,TGCAGCACGAGGGGGTCCTACAATGAGCAGTTCTTC,CSTRGSYNEQFF
TRBJ2-7,.,.,TRBV20-1,TGCAGTGCTAGCCAGCCCTTGCGGGAGCAGTACTTC,CSASQPLREQYF
TRBJ2-2,.,.,TRBV28,TGTGCCAGCAGTTCCCGACAGGGAGGAAGGTCCGGGGAGCTGTTTTTT,CASSSRQGGRSGELFF
TRBJ1-2,many,.,TRBV18,TGTGCCAGCTCACCAGTATCCAGCTCGCTTGGCTACACCTTC,CASSPVSSSLGYTF
TRBJ2-1,.,.,TRBV11-3,TGTGCCAGCAGCCCCGACAGCAATGAGCAGTTCTTC,CASSPDSNEQFF
TRBJ1-4,few,.,TRBV3-1,TGTGCCAGCAGCGCCGGAGCGGCAACTAATGAAAAACTGTTTTTT,CASSAGAATNEKLFF
TRBJ2-1,.,TRBD2,TRBV29-1,TGCAGCGTTTCGCAGGCGGGAGTTAACGATGAGCAGTTCTTC,CSVSQAGVNDEQFF